Sequencing of this TCR beta chain was carried out in a study of blood T cell repertoires in COVID-19. Overall study context: Each recovered donor of Cohort 3 presented with two negative PCRs, clearance, or symptom resolution.

Germline CDR1 is LNHDA and CDR2 is SQIVND (reference sequence). The CDR3 loop spans 15 amino acids. Between the trimmed V and J ends, which lost 4 bases and 3 bases, there was a span of 14 bases. Each participant's cohort was designated according to participant-reported clinical history. Original processing methods: Reference gene primer amplification gave estimated nucleated cell counts. This table comes from immunoSEQ multiplex PCR, and its TCRdb copy is limited to in-frame clones, with some not included. V, J and clone size derive from that table, while D and trimming were established from the DNA sequence. In the table there are roughly 230,000 clones, about nine tenths of which are singletons.

The rearrangement links TRBV19 to TRBJ2-3, with D perhaps matching TRBD2 (6 bases). The sequenced sample consisted of PBMCs or T cells enriched from blood (not recorded which). This TCR was sampled from a man aged 30 to 39 in a cohort exposed to, infected with or recovered from COVID-19 (not recorded which). The CDR3 DNA follows: TGTGCCAGTAGTACGGGGACTCGCGAAACAGATACGCAGTATTTT. This translates into CASSTGTRETDTQYF.